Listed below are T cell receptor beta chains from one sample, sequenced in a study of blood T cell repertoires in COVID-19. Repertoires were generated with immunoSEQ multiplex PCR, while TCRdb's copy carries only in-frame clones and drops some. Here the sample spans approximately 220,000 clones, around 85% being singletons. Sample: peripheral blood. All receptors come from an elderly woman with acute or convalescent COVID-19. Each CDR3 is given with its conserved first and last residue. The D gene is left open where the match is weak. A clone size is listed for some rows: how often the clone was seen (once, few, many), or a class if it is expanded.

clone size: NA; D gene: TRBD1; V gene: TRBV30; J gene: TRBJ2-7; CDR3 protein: CAWSGRGLGEQYF; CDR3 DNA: TGTGCCTGGAGTGGCAGGGGGCTTGGCGAGCAGTACTTC
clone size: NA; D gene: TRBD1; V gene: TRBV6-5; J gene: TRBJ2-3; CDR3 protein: CASSYRGRTDTQYF; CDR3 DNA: TGTGCCAGCAGTTACAGGGGGCGCACAGATACGCAGTATTTT
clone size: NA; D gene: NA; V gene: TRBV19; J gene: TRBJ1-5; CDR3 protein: CASKKGLYSNQPQHF; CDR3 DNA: TGTGCCAGTAAAAAGGGGTTATATAGCAATCAGCCCCAGCATTTT
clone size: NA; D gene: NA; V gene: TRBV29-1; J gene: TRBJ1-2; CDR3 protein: CSGGIIDGYTF; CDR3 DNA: TGCAGCGGGGGAATAATCGATGGCTACACCTTC
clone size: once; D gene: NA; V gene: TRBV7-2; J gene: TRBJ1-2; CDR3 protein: CASSTTGTYGYTF; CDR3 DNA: TGTGCCAGCAGCACAACAGGGACCTATGGCTACACCTTC
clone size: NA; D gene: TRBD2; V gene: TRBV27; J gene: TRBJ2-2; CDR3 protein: CASSSVAGAPGELFF; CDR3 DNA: TGTGCCAGCAGCTCCGTAGCGGGGGCACCCGGGGAGCTGTTTTTT
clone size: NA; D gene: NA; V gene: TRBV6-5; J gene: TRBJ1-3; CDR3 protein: CASSYSDGQTGNTIYF; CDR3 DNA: TGTGCCAGCAGTTACTCGGACGGACAGACCGGAAACACCATATATTTT
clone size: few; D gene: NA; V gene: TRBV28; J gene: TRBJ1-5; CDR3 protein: CASRTSAGLSNQPQHF; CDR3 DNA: TGTGCCAGCAGGACCTCTGCCGGGTTGAGCAATCAGCCCCAGCATTTT
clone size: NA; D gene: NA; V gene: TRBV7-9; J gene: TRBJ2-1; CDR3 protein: CACDRTYNEQFF; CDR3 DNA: TGTGCCTGCGACAGAACCTACAATGAGCAGTTCTTC
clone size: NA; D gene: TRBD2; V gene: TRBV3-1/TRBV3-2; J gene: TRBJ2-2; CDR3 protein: CASSPLTSGGPSGELFF; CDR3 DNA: TGTGCCAGCAGTCCACTTACTAGCGGGGGGCCTTCCGGGGAGCTGTTTTTT
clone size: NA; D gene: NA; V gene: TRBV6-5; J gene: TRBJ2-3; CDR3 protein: CASSPATGRGQYF; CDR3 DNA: TGTGCCAGCAGCCCAGCGACAGGACGGGGGCAGTATTTT
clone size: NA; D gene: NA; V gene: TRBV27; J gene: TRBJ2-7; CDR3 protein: CASSSIQGNEQYF; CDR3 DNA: TGTGCCAGCAGTTCGATACAGGGAAACGAGCAGTACTTC
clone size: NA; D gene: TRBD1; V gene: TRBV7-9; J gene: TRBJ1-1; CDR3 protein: CASSVGDRGDTEAFF; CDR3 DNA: TGTGCCAGCAGCGTAGGGGACAGGGGGGACACTGAAGCTTTCTTT
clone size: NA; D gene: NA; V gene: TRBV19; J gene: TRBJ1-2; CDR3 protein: CASRNRQEANYGYTF; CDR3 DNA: TGTGCCAGTAGGAACCGACAGGAAGCTAACTATGGCTACACCTTC
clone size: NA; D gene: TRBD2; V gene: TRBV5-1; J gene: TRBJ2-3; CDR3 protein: CASSPGLAGAIDTQYF; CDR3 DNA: TGCGCCAGCAGCCCGGGACTAGCGGGCGCCATAGATACGCAGTATTTT
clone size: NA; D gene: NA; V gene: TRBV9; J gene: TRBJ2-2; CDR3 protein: CASSVVGSYTGELFF; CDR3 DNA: TGTGCCAGCAGCGTAGTCGGGAGCTACACCGGGGAGCTGTTTTTT
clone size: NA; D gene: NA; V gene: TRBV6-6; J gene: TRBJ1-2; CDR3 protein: CASSPQVDYGYTF; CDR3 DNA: TGTGCCAGCAGTCCGCAGGTCGACTATGGCTACACCTTC
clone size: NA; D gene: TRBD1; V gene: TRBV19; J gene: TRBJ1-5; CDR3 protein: CASSETGGGNQPQHF; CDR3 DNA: TGTGCCAGTAGTGAAACAGGGGGCGGCAATCAGCCCCAGCATTTT
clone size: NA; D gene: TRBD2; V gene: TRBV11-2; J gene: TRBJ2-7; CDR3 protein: CASSLGSSGYEQYF; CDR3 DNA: TGTGCCAGCAGCTTAGGATCTAGCGGCTACGAGCAGTACTTC
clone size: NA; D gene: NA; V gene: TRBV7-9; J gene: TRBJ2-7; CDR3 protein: CASSAPPGLYEQYF; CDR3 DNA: TGTGCCAGCAGCGCCCCCCCGGGTCTCTACGAGCAGTACTTC
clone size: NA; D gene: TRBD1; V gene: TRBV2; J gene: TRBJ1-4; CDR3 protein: CASRWDRDGFGEKLFF; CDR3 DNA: TGTGCCAGCAGGTGGGACAGGGATGGGTTTGGCGAAAAACTGTTTTTT
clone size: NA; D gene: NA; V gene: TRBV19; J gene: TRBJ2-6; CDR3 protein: CASAGHHSGANVLTF; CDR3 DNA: TGTGCCAGTGCCGGACACCACTCTGGGGCCAACGTCCTGACTTTC
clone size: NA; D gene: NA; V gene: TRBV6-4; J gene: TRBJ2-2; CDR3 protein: CASSGNTNGELFF; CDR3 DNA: TGTGCCAGCAGTGGAAACACGAACGGGGAGCTGTTTTTT
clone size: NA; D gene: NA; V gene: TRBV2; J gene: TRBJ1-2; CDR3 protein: CASSERGMNYGYTF; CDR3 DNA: TGTGCCAGCAGTGAGCGGGGGATGAACTATGGCTACACCTTC
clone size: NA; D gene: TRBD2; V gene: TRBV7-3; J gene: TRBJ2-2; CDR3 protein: CASSSGLAGVNTGELFF; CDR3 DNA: TGTGCCAGCAGCTCGGGACTAGCGGGAGTGAACACCGGGGAGCTGTTTTTT
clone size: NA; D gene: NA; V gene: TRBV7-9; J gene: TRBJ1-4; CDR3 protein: CASRDWTAGLNEKLFF; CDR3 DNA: TGTGCCAGCAGGGATTGGACGGCAGGGCTTAATGAAAAACTGTTTTTT
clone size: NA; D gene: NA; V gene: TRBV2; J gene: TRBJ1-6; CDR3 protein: CASSVRREAPLHF; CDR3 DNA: TGTGCCAGCAGTGTCCGACGAGAAGCGCCCCTCCACTTT
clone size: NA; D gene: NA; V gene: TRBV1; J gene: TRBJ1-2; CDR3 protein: CTSSQVHRGTNYGYTF; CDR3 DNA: TGCACCAGCAGCCAAGTTCACAGGGGAACTAACTATGGCTACACCTTC
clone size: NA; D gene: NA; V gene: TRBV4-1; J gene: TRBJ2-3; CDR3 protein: CASSQARQYTDTQYF; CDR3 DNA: TGCGCCAGCAGCCAAGCCAGACAGTACACAGATACGCAGTATTTT
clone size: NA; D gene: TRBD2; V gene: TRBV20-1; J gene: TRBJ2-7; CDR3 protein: CSAELALEQYF; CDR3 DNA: TGCAGTGCTGAACTAGCGCTCGAGCAGTACTTC
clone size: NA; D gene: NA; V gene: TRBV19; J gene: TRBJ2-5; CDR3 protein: CASSILGFGSEETQYF; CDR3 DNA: TGTGCCAGTAGTATACTGGGCTTCGGATCGGAAGAGACCCAGTACTTC
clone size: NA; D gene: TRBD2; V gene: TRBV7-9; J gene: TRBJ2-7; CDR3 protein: CASSPSGGGYEQYF; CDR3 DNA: TGTGCCAGCAGCCCTAGCGGGGGGGGCTACGAGCAGTACTTC
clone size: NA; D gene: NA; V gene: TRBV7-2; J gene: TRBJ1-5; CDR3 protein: CASSLDWGPYQPQHF; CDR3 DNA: TGTGCCAGCAGCCTCGATTGGGGGCCTTATCAGCCCCAGCATTTT
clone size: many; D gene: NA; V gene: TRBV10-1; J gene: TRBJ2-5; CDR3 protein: CASSESEAGEETQYF; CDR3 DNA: TGCGCCAGCAGTGAGTCAGAGGCAGGGGAAGAGACCCAGTACTTC
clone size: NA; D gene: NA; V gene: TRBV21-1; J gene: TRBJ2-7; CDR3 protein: CASSSESQGSLLSAGEQYF; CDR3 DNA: TGTGCCAGCAGCTCTGAGTCTCAAGGGAGTTTGTTATCGGCGGGTGAGCAGTACTTC
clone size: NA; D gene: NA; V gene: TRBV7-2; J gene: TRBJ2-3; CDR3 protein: CASSLRVNTDTQYF; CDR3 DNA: TGTGCCAGCAGCTTGAGAGTAAACACAGATACGCAGTATTTT
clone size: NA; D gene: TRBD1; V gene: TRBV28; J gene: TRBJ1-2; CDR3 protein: CASSPGQAIFGYTF; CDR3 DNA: TGTGCCAGCAGTCCAGGACAGGCTATATTTGGCTACACCTTC
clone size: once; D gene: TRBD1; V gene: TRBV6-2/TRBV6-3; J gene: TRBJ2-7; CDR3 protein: CASSQGVVYEQYF; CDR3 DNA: TGTGCCAGCAGCCAGGGGGTGGTCTACGAGCAGTACTTC
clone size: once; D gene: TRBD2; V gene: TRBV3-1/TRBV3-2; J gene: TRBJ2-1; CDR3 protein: CASSQVLLAGGSNEQFF; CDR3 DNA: TGTGCCAGCAGCCAAGTCCTACTAGCGGGAGGGAGCAATGAGCAGTTCTTC
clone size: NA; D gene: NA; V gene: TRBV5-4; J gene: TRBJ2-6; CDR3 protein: CASSLFSSGANVLTF; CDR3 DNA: TGTGCCAGCAGCTTGTTTAGCTCTGGGGCCAACGTCCTGACTTTC
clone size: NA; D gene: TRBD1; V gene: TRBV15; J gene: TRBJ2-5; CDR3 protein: CATSRTGKYQETQYF; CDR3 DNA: TGTGCCACCAGCCGGACAGGGAAATACCAAGAGACCCAGTACTTC
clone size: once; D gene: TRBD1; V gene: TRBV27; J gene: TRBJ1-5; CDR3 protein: CASSTGGNQPQHF; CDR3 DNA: TGTGCCAGCAGTACAGGGGGCAATCAGCCCCAGCATTTT
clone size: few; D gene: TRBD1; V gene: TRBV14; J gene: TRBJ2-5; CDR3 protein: CASSQDRGPGETQYF; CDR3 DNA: TGTGCCAGCAGCCAAGACAGGGGGCCAGGGGAGACCCAGTACTTC
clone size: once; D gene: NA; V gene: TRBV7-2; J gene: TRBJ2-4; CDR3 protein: CASSLGGRTGIQYF; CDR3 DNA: TGTGCCAGCAGCTTAGGTGGCAGGACTGGTATTCAGTACTTC
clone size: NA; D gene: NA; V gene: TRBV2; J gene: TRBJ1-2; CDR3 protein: CASSEMGQAFNYGYTF; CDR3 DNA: TGTGCCAGCAGTGAAATGGGACAAGCCTTTAACTATGGCTACACCTTC
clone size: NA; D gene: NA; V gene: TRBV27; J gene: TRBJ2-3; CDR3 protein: CASSYSRTDTQYF; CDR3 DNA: TGTGCCAGCAGCTACTCTAGGACAGATACGCAGTATTTT
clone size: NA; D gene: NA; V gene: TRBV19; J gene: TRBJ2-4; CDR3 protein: CASHSSTGVGDIQYF; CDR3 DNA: TGTGCCAGTCACTCCTCTACGGGGGTTGGGGACATTCAGTACTTC
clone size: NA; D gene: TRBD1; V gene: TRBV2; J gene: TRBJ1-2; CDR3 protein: CASRQGMEGYTF; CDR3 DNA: TGTGCCAGCAGACAGGGGATGGAAGGCTACACCTTC
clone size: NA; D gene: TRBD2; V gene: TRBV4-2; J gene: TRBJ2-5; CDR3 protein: CASSQEGTSGSQKTQYF; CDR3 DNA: TGTGCCAGCAGCCAAGAAGGGACTAGCGGGAGTCAAAAGACCCAGTACTTC
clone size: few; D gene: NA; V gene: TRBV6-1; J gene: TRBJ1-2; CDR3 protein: CASSEFDLYSQNYGYTF; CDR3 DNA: TGTGCCAGCAGTGAATTTGATCTGTACAGCCAGAACTATGGCTACACCTTC
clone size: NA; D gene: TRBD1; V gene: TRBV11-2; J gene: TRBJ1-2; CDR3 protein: CASSLSGQGHGYTF; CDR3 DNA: TGTGCCAGCAGCTTATCCGGACAGGGGCATGGCTACACCTTC
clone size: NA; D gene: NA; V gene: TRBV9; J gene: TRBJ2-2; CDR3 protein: CASSVDLGASTGELFF; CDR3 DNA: TGTGCCAGCAGCGTAGATTTGGGGGCTAGCACCGGGGAGCTGTTTTTT
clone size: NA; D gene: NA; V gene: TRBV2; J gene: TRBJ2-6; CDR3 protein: CASNSLPGANVLTF; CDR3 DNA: TGTGCCAGCAATAGCTTGCCTGGGGCCAACGTCCTGACTTTC
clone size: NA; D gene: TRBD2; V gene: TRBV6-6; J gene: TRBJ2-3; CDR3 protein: CASSYSRGGTDTQYF; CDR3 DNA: TGTGCCAGCAGTTACTCCCGGGGGGGCACAGATACGCAGTATTTT
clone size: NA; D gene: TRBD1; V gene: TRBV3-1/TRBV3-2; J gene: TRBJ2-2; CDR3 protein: CASSPGTGGTNTGELFF; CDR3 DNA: TGTGCCAGCAGCCCGGGGACAGGGGGTACCAACACCGGGGAGCTGTTTTTT
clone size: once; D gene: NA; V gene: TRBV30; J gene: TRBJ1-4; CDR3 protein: CAWSVGTGINEKLFF; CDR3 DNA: TGTGCCTGGAGTGTAGGTACAGGGATAAATGAAAAACTGTTTTTT
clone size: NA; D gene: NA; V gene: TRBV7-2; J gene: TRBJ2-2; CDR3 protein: CASSPTMAVTGELFF; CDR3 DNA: TGTGCCAGCAGCCCGACTATGGCGGTCACCGGGGAGCTGTTTTTT